This T cell receptor (beta chain) was recovered during a study of breast tumors, draining lymph nodes, adjacent tissues. Looked up from germline, CDR1 is LGHNA and CDR2 is YSLEER. This CDR3 is 17 amino acids long. Trimming removed 6 bases at V and 2 bases at J, with 23 bases between. Worth noting for this clonotype: The antigen is undetermined.

Samples came from axillary lymph nodes draining the breast cancer. The study, taken as a whole, reports: Data only fit, rather than demonstrated, lymph node origin of most tumor T cells. Tumors had less TCR diversity than lymph nodes, more than nontumor tissue.

TCRdb re-derived calls from the multiplex PCR reads in MiXCR, one entry per CDR3 protein. The sample has around 140,000 distinct CDR3 sequences; 30% to 35% are singletons. The receptor was derived from a female donor with breast cancer. Some clones in this sample may be carry-over from other donors' samples. Sequencing input: axillary lymph node tissue. The V call is TRBV4-3, the J call TRBJ2-7; D unresolved. CDR3 nucleotide sequence: TGCGCCAGCAGACCGAGCGTCGGAACCCTCCAGGCCTACGAGCAGTACTTC. It translates to CASRPSVGTLQAYEQYF.